This T cell receptor beta chain was documented in a study of response to subunit inactivated influenza vaccine. Germline V lookup: CDR1 WSHSY, CDR2 SAAADI. CDR3 size: 16 residues. Between the trimmed V and J ends, which lost 4 bases and 1 base, there was a span of 14 bases. Via MiXCR, TCRdb re-called the RT-PCR reads, giving one row per CDR3 protein. The sample has some 300,000 distinct CDR3 sequences; roughly 22% are singletons. The sample in question was PBMCs from blood, obtained about 19 months after vaccination. The V and J genes are TRBV10-2 and TRBJ1-5; D might be TRBD1 (5 bases). This clonotype originated in a man aged 50 to 75 who received an inactivated influenza vaccine. This CDR3 reads CASSAQGVGSNQPQHF. The CDR3 nucleotides read TGCGCCAGCAGTGCTCAGGGAGTGGGCAGCAATCAGCCCCAGCATTTT.